This T cell receptor (beta chain) was identified during a study of a mutant IDH1 vaccine in newly diagnosed glioma. V trimming: 6 bases; J trimming: 4 bases; junction bases outside the gene matches: 2. Germline V gives CDR1 MDHEN, CDR2 SYDVKM. The CDR3 length is 14 residues. Indicated time point: week 23, last vaccination. It was 300 ug of mutant IDH1 20-mer peptide that made up each vaccine dose, given with topical imiquimod. A remark on this clone: The antigen is undetermined.

The assay was immunoSEQ multiplex PCR, and TCRdb's table has in-frame clones only and misses some. The sample has about 38,000 clones, 81% seen once. The material sequenced was PBMCs, taken from a glioma patient whose treatment included an IDH1 peptide vaccine. The chain combines TRBV28 with TRBJ2-7; 14 bases are shared with TRBD2. The TCR originated in a middle-aged man with glioma. CDR3 region: CASRTSGRVYEQYF. The CDR3 DNA is TGTGCCAGCAGGACTAGCGGGAGGGTGTACGAGCAGTACTTC.